A single sample gave rise to the 10 T cell receptor beta chains below, sequenced in a study of blood T cell repertoires in COVID-19. Assay: immunoSEQ multiplex PCR; the TCRdb copy retains only in-frame clones and omits some. This table holds about 130,000 clones, around 76% found once. The sequencing sample was made of peripheral blood. The receptor source for this set is a man older than 75 with COVID-19, enrolled during active disease.

The chain links TRBV28 to TRBJ1-2; D is uncertain. Germline CDR1 reads MDHEN; CDR2 reads SYDVKM. The CDR3 sequence is 11 residues long. Between the trimmed V and J ends, which lost 6 bases and 8 bases, there was a span of 10 bases. CDR3: CASSYSGGYTF. The CDR3, as DNA: TGTGCCAGCAGCTACAGTGGAGGCTACACCTTC.

The V gene is TRBV14, the J gene TRBJ2-7; TRBD2 might be the D (6 bases). The CDR3 contains 15 residues. V shed 2 bases and J shed 2 bases, with 13 bases lying between them. Germline lookup yields CDR1 SGHDN and CDR2 FVKESK. The CDR3 loop reads CASSQWWGDPYEQYF. The CDR3 DNA reads TGTGCCAGCAGCCAATGGTGGGGGGACCCCTACGAGCAGTACTTC.

This sequence joins TRBV30 and TRBJ2-2; D ambiguous. Trimming took 6 bases from V and 5 from J, leaving 7 bases between them. The CDR3 totals 11 residues. Per the germline V gene, CDR1 is GTSNPN and CDR2 is SVGIG (reference sequence). DNA for the CDR3: TGTGCCTGCATGGAGACCGGGGAGCTGTTTTTT. This codes for CACMETGELFF.

This sequence joins TRBV3-1 (or the pseudogene TRBV3-2) and TRBJ1-5, with a tentative D call TRBD1 (5 bases). V was cut by 1 base and J by 6 bases, with 10 bases left in between. Germline assignment: CDR1 LGHDT and CDR2 YNNKEL (reference sequence). This CDR3 contains 14 residues. CDR3: CASSQAGPGQPQHF. The CDR3, as DNA: TGTGCCAGCAGCCAAGCAGGGCCTGGTCAGCCCCAGCATTTT.

Here the CDR3 reads CASRPGQLYGYTF. The CDR3 coding sequence is TGTGCCAGCAGACCGGGACAGCTGTATGGCTACACCTTC. The chain employs TRBV7-9 and TRBJ1-2, with 7 nucleotides matching TRBD1. The CDR3 extends over 13 amino acids. Trimming removed 6 bases from V and 5 bases from J; junction bases left unmatched: 6. Germline V gene data show CDR1 as SEHNR and CDR2 as FQNEAQ (reference sequence).

This chain links TRBV11-2 with TRBJ2-1; TRBD2 aligns across 14 bases. This CDR3 contains 16 residues. V gave up 6 bases and J gave up 10 bases; unmatched junction bases: 11. CDR1 is SGHAT, CDR2 FQNNGV, per germline. The CDR3 here is CASRGRRLAGGGEQFF. The CDR3 DNA is TGTGCCAGCAGGGGACGGCGACTAGCGGGAGGGGGCGAGCAGTTCTTC.

The CDR3 is CASSYPGQANTEAFF. The CDR3 nucleotides are TGTGCCAGCAGTTACCCGGGACAGGCGAACACTGAAGCTTTCTTT. V and J are TRBV6-5 and TRBJ1-1, with 8 bases lining up with TRBD1. Germline V gene sequence: CDR1 MNHEY, CDR2 SVGAGI. V lost 2 bases, J lost 1 base, and 3 bases stayed unmatched. The CDR3 length is 15 residues.

This chain connects TRBV28 to TRBJ1-6; the match to TRBD1 covers 7 bases. This CDR3 is 17 amino acids long. CDR1 is MDHEN and CDR2 is SYDVKM in the germline V gene. J was trimmed by 2 bases and V by 7 bases; bases with no gene match: 11. CDR3 in amino acids: CASIGRTGTPYNSPLHF. The CDR3 nucleotides are TGTGCCAGCATTGGGAGGACAGGAACCCCCTATAATTCACCCCTCCACTTT. The complete variable domain, with remaining parts taken from reference TRBV28 and TRBJ1-6, reads DVKVTQSSRYLVKRTGEKVFLECVQDMDHENMFWYRQDPGLGLRLIYFSYDVKMKEKGDIPEGYSVSREKKERFSLILESASTNQTSMYLCASIGRTGTPYNSPLHFGNGTRLTVT.

This clone was counted once. V gene TRBV5-6 combines with J gene TRBJ2-2, with 9 positions matching TRBD1. The CDR3 spans 15 residues. Germline trimming cut 0 bases from V and 4 bases from J; bases unmatched to any gene: 1. From germline, CDR1 is SGHDT and CDR2 YYEEEE. CDR3 coding DNA: TGTGCCAGCAGCTTGGGGGACAGGGTCACCGGGGAGCTGTTTTTT. Translated: CASSLGDRVTGELFF.

The chain carries TRBV27 and TRBJ1-6; no clear D gene. Looked up from germline, CDR1 is MNHEY and CDR2 is SMNVEV (reference sequence). The CDR3 has 16 residues. Trimming removed 1 base from V and 9 bases from J, with 16 bases in between. Written as DNA, the CDR3 is TGTGCCAGCAGTTTATGGAGTGCTGGTCGTGGTTCACCCCTCCACTTT. Residues: CASSLWSAGRGSPLHF.